One sample yielded the 8 T cell receptor beta chains listed below, sequenced in a study of cytomegalovirus exposure and HLA in healthy donors. PCR primers comprised 60 Vbeta and 13 Jbeta primers. The table came from immunoSEQ multiplex PCR; TCRdb's copy has only in-frame clones and leaves some out. The sample data list 75,000 to 95,000 clones. The specimen sequenced was PBMCs. All receptors come from a girl aged 10 to 17 in good health and CMV-seropositive.

V is TRBV7-9 and J is TRBJ2-5, with 8 bases fitting TRBD2. The CDR3 is made up of 16 amino acids. Unmatched junction bases numbered 8, after V lost 5 bases and J lost 0 bases. The germline CDR1 and CDR2 sequences are SEHNR and FQNEAQ (reference sequence). DNA for the CDR3: TGTGCCAGCAGCACAGCGGGCGGGGGGTACCAAGAGACCCAGTACTTC. It encodes CASSTAGGGYQETQYF.

The chain is built from TRBV6-6 and TRBJ2-7, with 9 bases that match TRBD1. The CDR3 consists of 14 residues. Germline V lookup: CDR1 MNHNY, CDR2 SVGAGI (reference sequence). V shed 4 bases and J 5 bases; nucleotides not matched to a gene: 6. DNA for the CDR3: TGTGCCAGCAGTTGGGGACAGGGTCTTGACGAGCAGTACGTC. It translates to CASSWGQGLDEQYV.

V gene TRBV7-9 combines with J gene TRBJ1-2; 7 bases align to TRBD1. Per germline, CDR1 SEHNR and CDR2 FQNEAQ (reference sequence). Trimming took 5 bases from V and 6 from J; bases not matched to a gene: 12. The CDR3 has 15 residues. This CDR3 reads CASSPRTTGEDGYTF. CDR3 nucleotide sequence: TGTGCCAGCAGCCCCCGTACCACAGGGGAAGATGGCTACACCTTC. Complete variable domain (other parts from reference TRBV7-9 and TRBJ1-2): DTGVSQNPRHKITKRGQNVTFRCDPISEHNRLYWYRQTLGQGPEFLTYFQNEAQLEKSRLLSDRFSAERPKGSFSTLEIQRTEQGDSAMYLCASSPRTTGEDGYTFGSGTRLTVV.

This chain connects TRBV2 to TRBJ1-5; tentatively, D is TRBD1 (6 bases). Germline V gene sequence: CDR1 SNHLY, CDR2 FYNNEI. CDR3 length equals 14 residues. The V gene lost 5 bases and the J gene lost 4 bases, with 12 bases spanning the gap. The CDR3 sequence is CASSPWTENQPQHF. The DNA of the CDR3 is TGTGCCAGCAGTCCATGGACAGAGAATCAGCCCCAGCATTTT.

The genes are TRBV7-2 and TRBJ2-5, with D maybe TRBD2 (5 bases). Germline V gene sequence: CDR1 SGHTA, CDR2 FQGNSA. V dropped 5 bases and J dropped 11 bases, with 18 bases sitting between them. This CDR3 contains 13 residues. The DNA for the CDR3 is TGTGCCAGCAGCCCCCGAAGGGTCCAGCGGCAGTACTTC. Its translation is CASSPRRVQRQYF.

V is TRBV2 and J is TRBJ2-1; perhaps TRBD1 as D (6 bases). The CDR3 sequence is 13 residues long. Trimming removed 4 bases at V and 3 bases at J, with 7 bases between. Germline V gene lookup returns CDR1 SNHLY and CDR2 FYNNEI. DNA of the CDR3: TGTGCCAGCAGTGGGGACATCTACAATGAGCAGTTCTTC. Its protein is CASSGDIYNEQFF.

The rearrangement links TRBV11-3 to TRBJ2-3; TRBD2 is a possible D gene (5 bases). Trimming shortened V by 5 bases and J by 2 bases, and 17 bases separated the two germline ends. The germline CDR1 and CDR2 sequences are SGHNT and YENEEA. The CDR3 runs 16 residues. CDR3 loop: CASSESGSTDTDTQYF. DNA for the CDR3: TGTGCCAGCAGCGAATCGGGGTCTACAGACACAGATACGCAGTATTTT. The full variable domain, in which reference TRBV11-3 and TRBJ2-3 provide the parts outside the CDR3, is EAGVVQSPRYKIIEKKQPVAFWCNPISGHNTLYWYLQNLGQGPELLIRYENEEAVDDSQLPKDRFSAERLKGVDSTLKIQPAELGDSAVYLCASSESGSTDTDTQYFGPGTRLTVL.

The chain has TRBV9 and TRBJ2-6, with 7 nucleotides matching TRBD1. The CDR3 is 15 residues long. V lost 3 bases to trimming and J lost 3 bases; unmatched junction nucleotides: 3. CDR1 and CDR2 from the germline V gene are SGDLS and YYNGEE. The CDR3 here is CASSETGVGANVLTF. CDR3 nucleotide sequence: TGTGCCAGCAGCGAAACAGGGGTTGGGGCCAACGTCCTGACTTTC.